These 21 T cell receptor beta chains were all obtained from the same sample, sequenced in a study of T-cell memory formation after mild COVID-19. TCRdb recomputed calls from the 5' RACE reads with MiXCR, one row per CDR3 protein. The sample includes about 470,000 distinct CDR3 sequences, 15% to 20% of them seen just once. Specimen: PBMCs or a T cell subset sorted from them (not recorded which). These receptors originate from an adult woman who had mild COVID-19 (a few samples of this study predate the infection). Cell type and time point are not known.

This chain connects TRBV27 to TRBJ1-5, with 10 nucleotides matching TRBD1. With V trimmed by 0 bases and J by 7 bases, 9 bases remained unmatched. This CDR3 region has 17 residues. Germline V gene data show CDR1 as MNHEY and CDR2 as SMNVEV (reference sequence). The CDR3 spells CASSLSGGTGAVQPQHF. CDR3 sequence (DNA): TGTGCCAGCAGTTTATCCGGGGGGACAGGGGCGGTGCAGCCCCAGCATTTT.

The rearrangement uses TRBV7-9 and TRBJ1-1, with D tentatively TRBD1 (5 bases). The CDR3 has 14 residues. The V gene's germline CDR1 is SEHNR and CDR2 FQNEAQ (reference sequence). V lost 4 bases to trimming and J lost 6 bases, with 15 bases between them. CDR3: CASSSPWGVSEAFF. Here the CDR3 DNA reads TGTGCCAGCAGCTCACCCTGGGGGGTCTCTGAAGCTTTCTTT.

This clonotype was counted between two and nine times. The chain links TRBV7-8 to TRBJ2-3; 9 bases map to TRBD2. The CDR3 covers 17 residues. The germline V gene encodes CDR1 SGHVS and CDR2 FQNEAQ. Trimming at V came to 5 bases and at J to 4 bases, leaving 13 bases not matched to a gene. CDR3 sequence (DNA): TGTGCCAGCAGCCCCCCCCCGGGACTAGCTCATTCAGATACGCAGTATTTT. The encoded protein is CASSPPPGLAHSDTQYF.

V usage is TRBV9 and J usage is TRBJ2-1; D not resolved. CDR3 length: 15 residues. Germline assignment: CDR1 SGDLS and CDR2 YYNGEE. Between the trimmed V and J ends, which lost 4 bases and 4 bases, there was a span of 15 bases. For the CDR3, the DNA is TGTGCCAGCAGCCTGGACGTAGCAAAGTACAATGAGCAGTTCTTC. Protein: CASSLDVAKYNEQFF. Supplemented by reference TRBV9 and TRBJ2-1, the full variable domain reads DSGVTQTPKHLITATGQRVTLRCSPRSGDLSVYWYQQSLDQGLQFLIQYYNGEERAKGNILERFSAQQFPDLHSELNLSSLELGDSALYFCASSLDVAKYNEQFFGPGTRLTVL.

V is TRBV5-1 and J is TRBJ2-2; 13 bases map to TRBD2. CDR1 is SGHRS and CDR2 is YFSETQ in the germline V gene. V lost 4 bases and J lost 8; bases outside the gene matches: 14. This CDR3 contains 18 residues. The CDR3 loop is CASSPASLAGGPIGELFF. As DNA, the CDR3 is TGCGCCAGCAGCCCGGCCTCACTAGCGGGGGGGCCTATAGGGGAGCTGTTTTTT.

This chain uses TRBV7-9 with TRBJ1-5; maybe TRBD1 (5 bases). Germline V CDR1 and CDR2: SEHNR, FQNEAQ (reference sequence). This CDR3 comprises 15 residues. Trimming left V 0 bases short and J 1 base short, with 7 bases between. The CDR3: CASSLAGGSNQPQHF. Written as DNA, the CDR3 is TGTGCCAGCAGCTTAGCGGGGGGAAGCAATCAGCCCCAGCATTTT.

This clonotype was counted a few times. The V call is TRBV6-5, the J call TRBJ1-6; tentative D call: TRBD1 (5 bases). The V end lost 5 bases, the J end lost 10 bases, and 18 bases lay between the germline ends. The CDR3 has 15 amino acids. The germline V gene encodes CDR1 MNHEY and CDR2 SVGAGI. The DNA of the CDR3 is TGTGCCAGCAGTCTAAACACAGTCCGGGGGTCACCCCTCCACTTT. Translating it yields CASSLNTVRGSPLHF.

In this sample, this clonotype turned up many times. This sequence joins TRBV11-3 and TRBJ2-1; D call uncertain. This CDR3 has 12 amino acids. Per germline, CDR1 SGHNT and CDR2 YENEEA. V lost 5 bases, J lost 8 bases, and 10 bases lay in between. CDR3 loop: CASSAWVDEQFF. CDR3 DNA sequence: TGTGCCAGCAGCGCCTGGGTGGATGAGCAGTTCTTC.

V is TRBV12-3 or TRBV12-4 and J is TRBJ2-2, with 10 positions matching TRBD1. This CDR3 is 17 amino acids long. The junction had 8 bases not matched to a gene; V was cut back by 3 bases and J by 4 bases. CDR3 coding DNA: TGTGCCAGCAGTTTCGCCGGGAGGACAGGGGGCACCGGGGAGCTGTTTTTT. This gives the protein CASSFAGRTGGTGELFF.

The chain recombines TRBV12-3 or TRBV12-4 with TRBJ1-1, with 7 bases aligning to TRBD1. This CDR3 is 15 amino acids long. V shed 4 bases and J 0 bases; nucleotides not matched to a gene: 5. The CDR3 sequence is CASSSRGRMNTEAFF. CDR3 coding DNA: TGTGCCAGCAGTTCGAGGGGGCGAATGAACACTGAAGCTTTCTTT.

This rearrangement joins TRBV20-1 to TRBJ2-3, with 8 bases lining up with TRBD2. The CDR3 length is 19 residues. V shed 0 bases and J 4 bases; nucleotides not matched to a gene: 18. The germline V gene has CDR1 DFQATT and CDR2 SNEGSKA (reference sequence). CDR3 amino acids: CSARDTGGPHRFRPDTQYF. The CDR3, as DNA: TGCAGTGCTAGAGATACGGGGGGGCCTCACAGGTTTCGTCCAGATACGCAGTATTTT.

The rearrangement uses TRBV9 and TRBJ2-3, with D perhaps matching TRBD1 or TRBD2 (5 bases each). Germline V gives CDR1 SGDLS, CDR2 YYNGEE. V gave up 4 bases and J gave up 4 bases, with 22 bases separating them. The CDR3 runs 17 residues. For the CDR3, the DNA is TGTGCCAGCAGCAAGGAAGGGCTAGAGGGGCTCGCAGATACGCAGTATTTT. Its protein is CASSKEGLEGLADTQYF.

A few counts support this clonotype. J is TRBJ2-7 and V is TRBV10-2; 7 positions match TRBD2. V shed 3 bases, J shed 3 bases, and the junction held 5 bases outside the gene matches. This CDR3 has 14 residues. Germline V lookup: CDR1 WSHSY, CDR2 SAAADI. CDR3 nucleotides: TGCGCCAGCAGTGAATCTACGGGAGGCTACGAGCAGTACTTC. Protein sequence: CASSESTGGYEQYF.

The table lists this clonotype with a few counts. The genes are TRBV20-1 and TRBJ1-1; D gene uncertain. CDR1 and CDR2 (germline): DFQATT, SNEGSKA (reference sequence). This CDR3 is built from 13 residues. Between the trimmed V and J ends, which lost 3 bases and 6 bases, there was a span of 14 bases. The CDR3 DNA reads as TGCAGTGCTAGGGAGACTAATTGGGCTGAAGCTTTCTTT. Protein: CSARETNWAEAFF.

The chain links TRBV6-5 to TRBJ2-5, with 11 bases aligning to TRBD2. The CDR3 sequence is 16 residues long. The ends lost 0 bases at V and 3 bases at J; junction bases unmatched: 3. CDR1 is MNHEY and CDR2 is SVGAGI in the germline V gene. This chain's CDR3 is CASSYSTSGDKETQYF. DNA for the CDR3: TGTGCCAGCAGTTACTCGACTAGCGGGGATAAAGAGACCCAGTACTTC.

In its sample, this clonotype was seen a few times. As the CDR3 is not closed by the conserved phenylalanine or tryptophan, this likely results from a read error. It is unclear where the CDR3 begins or ends on the DNA, so no DNA is shown, and the CDR3 is as TCRdb lists it. The chain combines TRBV12-3 or TRBV12-4 with TRBJ1-1; the table calls TRBD1, which could not be checked here. The CDR3 extends over 12 residues, inclusive of both ends. The CDR3 spells CASSYPGQGRVL.

This clonotype was counted between two and nine times. The chain has TRBV9 and TRBJ2-7; possibly TRBD2 for D (7 bases). Germline assignment: CDR1 SGDLS and CDR2 YYNGEE. Between the trimmed V and J ends, which lost 1 base and 4 bases, there was a span of 9 bases. CDR3 size: 13 residues. The CDR3 spells CASSVRGGYEQYF. The CDR3 DNA follows: TGTGCCAGCAGCGTAAGGGGGGGGTACGAGCAGTACTTC.

Concerning this clonotype itself: The germline gene is not matched at one end of the junction; a read error may be the cause. The V gene is TRBV7-7, the J gene TRBJ2-7, with 7 positions matching TRBD2. CDR3 length equals 15 residues. Germline CDR1 reads SSHAT; CDR2 reads FNYEAQ (reference sequence). Here the CDR3 DNA reads TGTGCTAGCAGCCTGGGGGGAGGGCCCCCCTACGAGCAGTACTTC. It encodes CASSLGGGPPYEQYF.

V usage is TRBV19 and J usage is TRBJ2-7; tentatively, D is TRBD1 or TRBD2 (7 bases each). Trimming pared 5 bases from V and 0 bases from J, leaving 14 bases between. CDR3 length: 15 amino acids. In germline, CDR1 is LNHDA, CDR2 SQIVND (reference sequence). CDR3 bases: TGTGCCAGTAGTCTGGGAGGGGGCCACTCCTACGAGCAGTACTTC. It yields the protein CASSLGGGHSYEQYF.

This clonotype was seen ten or more times. The CDR3 region has the DNA TGCGCCAGCAGCCAAGATTCGGGACTAGCGGGAAGGCAGTTCTTC. Its protein product is CASSQDSGLAGRQFF. This rearrangement joins TRBV4-3 to TRBJ2-1, with 13 bases that match TRBD2. Trimming at V came to 0 bases and at J to 12 bases, leaving 5 bases not matched to a gene. CDR3 length equals 15 residues. Per the germline V gene, CDR1 is LGHNA and CDR2 is YSLEER.

The gene calls are TRBV25-1 and TRBJ1-2; D is unresolved. Germline CDR1 is MGHDK and CDR2 is SYGVNS. The length of the CDR3 is 14 residues. Trimming cost V 1 base and J 2 bases, with 8 bases left between them. CDR3 protein: CASSESWANYGYTF. The CDR3 bases are TGTGCCAGCAGTGAATCTTGGGCGAACTATGGCTACACCTTC.